Reported below is one TCR beta chain. Profiled with immunoSEQ multiplex PCR; TCRdb holds only in-frame clones, not every one. The repertoire includes 130,000 or so clones, about 89% of them detected once, and about 7.6% sits in the top ten. This entry comes from a study of control samples from healthy donors and cancer patients. This CDR3 comprises 15 residues. In germline, CDR1 is LGHDT, CDR2 YNNKEL (reference sequence). V lost 0 bases to trimming and J lost 4 bases, with 11 bases between them. The V and J genes are TRBV3-1 (or the pseudogene TRBV3-2) and TRBJ2-3; the D gene is possibly TRBD1 (6 bases). The sequence was obtained from a man younger than 35 in good health. Sequencing input: blood. CDR3 coding DNA: TGTGCCAGCAGCCAAGACCAGAGGACAGCAGATACGCAGTATTTT. Amino acid sequence: CASSQDQRTADTQYF.